This paragraph covers one T cell receptor (beta chain) sequence. Generated by immunoSEQ multiplex PCR, the TCRdb table keeps only in-frame clones and is missing some. The sample has tens of thousands of clones; 86% are singletons. This entry is derived from a study of blood T cell repertoires in COVID-19. Across the study: Sites in the United States, Italy and Spain provided acute and convalescent COVID-19 samples. From T cells, B-cell-depleted T cells, or PBMCs came the material, which was cDNA or gDNA.

CDR3 length: 15 residues. Germline V gene lookup returns CDR1 MGHRA and CDR2 YSYEKL. Trimming took 4 bases from V and 6 from J; bases not matched to a gene: 8. The sequence was obtained from a woman aged 80 or over in a cohort sampled during active or convalescent COVID-19. The chain couples TRBV4-1 to TRBJ1-2; TRBD1 agrees at 10 bases. The sample consisted of peripheral blood. This CDR3 reads CASSLRQGAINGYTF. The CDR3, as DNA: TGCGCCAGCAGCCTTCGACAGGGGGCGATCAATGGCTACACCTTC.